A single sample gave rise to the 2 T cell receptor beta chains below, sequenced in a study of T cells after yellow fever vaccination. Each CDR3 protein gets one entry after TCRdb re-called the 5' RACE reads with MiXCR. The data show around 350,000 distinct CDR3 sequences, with about 6% seen just once and 15% held by the top ten. Sequenced material: PBMCs, taken 5 days after the yellow fever booster vaccination. The source is a man between 25 and 39 years old who received the YFV17D yellow fever vaccine.

The V call is TRBV5-5, the J call TRBJ1-5; D uncertain. Germline values: CDR1 SGHKS, CDR2 YYEKEE (reference sequence). This CDR3 comprises 16 residues. V gave up 0 bases and J gave up 0 bases, with 10 bases separating them. The CDR3: CASSLEPIYSNQPQHF. CDR3 coding DNA: TGTGCCAGCAGCTTGGAGCCGATTTATAGCAATCAGCCCCAGCATTTT.

This chain joins TRBV2 and TRBJ1-2; no definite D call. Germline V gene lookup returns CDR1 SNHLY and CDR2 FYNNEI. V dropped 6 bases and J dropped 8 bases, with 13 bases sitting between them. This CDR3 spans 12 amino acids. The CDR3 DNA reads TGTGCCAGCAGCTCTCAGATGGGGGGCTACACCTTC. Its protein is CASSSQMGGYTF.